This paragraph covers one T cell receptor (beta chain) sequence. Its antigen remains unidentified. No qualities accompany the bases; no much larger clone lies one base away. These data come from a study of naive CD8 T cells in extremely preterm neonates (dated by TCRdb to about 2017). Some background on the complete study: The study compared TCRbeta CDR3 repertoires of sorted naive CD8+ T cells across four age groups: extremely preterm neonates, term neonates, young children and adults. General conclusions and limits of the study: Compared with the older groups, preterm CDR3s were shorter and closer to germline, carrying fewer N additions and showing less junctional trimming. As limitations, the authors pointed to a small sample size and variable productive template counts among preterm samples. Preterm neonates had significantly lower iChao1 richness than all other age groups (p < 0.05) and an even clone distribution, indicating a less rich repertoire. Prospective longitudinal studies of preterm and term neonates were called for by the authors so that T cell development could be tracked within individuals. Preterm neonates shared more CDR3 nucleotide sequences (2.7%) than term neonates (roughly 0.4%), young children (around 0.03%) and adults (around 0.01%).

Term cord blood came from a few elective full-term cesarean deliveries at about 37-42 weeks of gestation, without labor or rupture of membranes. Pregnancies with fetal demise, active maternal HSV infection or known maternal HIV infection were excluded from the study. A FACSAria III cell sorter was used to sort live, Annexin V-negative naive CD8+ T cells (CD3+CD8+CD45RA+CCR7+). Per sample, between roughly 17,000 and 110,000 naive CD8+ T cells were obtained by sorting. Mixed venous-arterial cord blood was collected with preassembled standardized sampling kits. Cord blood was held at room temperature, and processing was completed within 4 hours of collection. Ficoll-Paque density gradient centrifugation of diluted blood was used to isolate mononuclear cells. Before sorting, mononuclear cells were cryopreserved in 10% DMSO plus 90% FBS and kept long term at -150 degrees C. Annexin V and antibodies against CD3, CD8, CCR7 and CD45RA were used to stain the thawed cells. The DNeasy Blood and Tissue Kit was used to extract genomic DNA from snap-frozen pellets of sorted cells.

A two-step, bias-controlled multiplex PCR was used to amplify TCRbeta CDR3 regions from genomic DNA. The multiplex PCR used primers specific for every TRBV and TRBJ gene segment. TCRbeta repertoire data were generated with the immunoSEQ Assay. Concerning the study's data processing: A relative-frequency ratio and a modified nearest-neighbor algorithm were applied to filter and cluster reads so that closely related sequences were merged. V, D and J gene assignments for CDR3 sequences followed IMGT annotation. Template counts were corrected for PCR amplification bias by normalization and were quantified against synthetic TCR CDR3 analog sequences. Only unique productive sequences, that is, in-frame CDR3 sequences lacking stop codons, were included in the analyses. The immunoSEQ Analyzer software was used to compute clonality, defined as 1 minus Pielou's evenness, and iChao1 richness. Statistical tests were run in JMP, with either Student's t-test or a non-parametric test chosen according to Shapiro-Wilk normality results. TCRdb obtained this table from immuneACCESS and retained in-frame rearrangements with V and J assigned. These tables miss some clones; where compared with another copy, unresolved V genes account for less than half of the shortfall, and the remainder is unexplained. V and J calls and clone size are copied from that table; D and trimming were computed from the DNA. In this sample the table shows under 7,000 clones, 95% to 99% of which occur a single time. The ten largest make up 0.4% of the sample.

The cysteine opens and the phenylalanine closes a CDR3 of 14 amino acids. The DNA shown is the 42-base CDR3, in frame from base 1. From the germline V gene, CDR1 is SGHDT and CDR2 is YYEEEE. The V end gives up 4 bases and the J end 2 bases, leaving 5 bases in the junction not matched to a gene. The sample was naive CD8+ T cells from cord blood. The chain was built from TRBV5-6 and TRBJ2-7, with 8 bases aligning to TRBD1. The receptor was isolated from a newborn in good health. The DNA sequence follows: TGTGCCAGCAGCGTTATGACAGGGGCCTACGAGCAGTACTTC. Protein translation: CASSVMTGAYEQYF.